The clone carrying this T cell receptor (beta chain) was detected only once. The CDR3 runs to 15 residues. Deletions cut 5 bases from V and 5 bases from J, with 13 bases between. CDR1 is SEHNR and CDR2 is FQNEAQ in the germline V gene (reference sequence). This sample was taken from a study of blood T cell repertoires in COVID-19. In the authors' methods: Nucleated cell counts were estimated from reference gene primer amplification. Repertoires were generated with immunoSEQ multiplex PCR, while TCRdb's copy carries only in-frame clones and drops some. V, J and clone size reflect that table, while D and trimming were determined from the DNA. The sample includes more than 150,000 clones, around 85% of them seen just once.

The TCR sequence derives from a woman older than 75 with acute or convalescent COVID-19. The gene calls are TRBV7-9 and TRBJ2-6, with a possible D match to TRBD1 (6 bases). Sequenced material: peripheral blood. The CDR3 protein is CASSHDRFRANVLTF. The DNA of the CDR3 is TGTGCCAGCAGCCATGACAGGTTTAGGGCCAACGTCCTGACTTTC.